This record concerns one T cell receptor beta chain sequence. Its matching antigen is unknown. The CDR3 has 14 amino acids. V shed 0 bases, J shed 5 bases, and the junction held 3 bases outside the gene matches. Germline V lookup: CDR1 SGHTA, CDR2 FQGNSA. The sample originates from a study of cytomegalovirus exposure and HLA in healthy donors. PCR was performed using 60 Vbeta and 13 Jbeta primers. Here immunoSEQ multiplex PCR was the method, and the copy in TCRdb shows in-frame clones only, minus some. Counted here are nearly 200,000 clones, 82% occurring once; the ten biggest clones make up 5.5% to 7.5%. Study-level results: Association of some 18,000 TCR beta sequences with HLA alleles was found at 0.05 false discovery rate in a later analysis.

This clonotype originated in a woman in her 50s in good health and CMV-seropositive. The chain employs TRBV7-2 and TRBJ1-2, with TRBD1 matching 7 bases. The sequenced sample was PBMCs. CDR3 DNA: TGTGCCAGCAGCTTAGCCGGGACAGCTTATGGCTACACCTTC. Protein product: CASSLAGTAYGYTF.